This T cell receptor beta chain stems from a study of blood T cell repertoires in COVID-19 (dated by TCRdb to 2020 to 2022). Study-wide context: Collaborator samples came from the United States, Italy and Spain and covered acute and convalescent phases of COVID-19. The prospective study material was composed of cDNA or gDNA derived from T cells, B-cell-depleted T cells, or PBMCs. Deeply sampled blood TCRbeta repertoires from subjects exposed to, actively infected with, or recovered from COVID-19 were included in the dataset. The repertoires were made available in a free public database intended to serve as a resource for research on the immune response to SARS-CoV-2. Samples were obtained from the ongoing ImmuneRACE study (first 160 participants) and from about 1,300 subjects provided by 6 global collaborators. The sample metadata nearly always contained a de-identified subject ID, COVID-19 status, age in years and sex. Where HLA class I and class II types were available, the types were taken from metadata supplied by the sample provider, not from assay-based typing.

Overall study outcomes, separate from this receptor: The amount of clinical and demographic metadata varied by source and participant and was provided uncurated.

Trimming removed 1 base from V and 0 bases from J, leaving 9 bases between the germline ends. CDR3 length: 15 amino acids, cysteine to phenylalanine. The retained sequence is limited to the CDR3, 45 bases, with the frame set at the first base. CDR1 and CDR2 were assigned from the germline V gene as SGHRS and YFSETQ. Notes on this clone: The clone's antigen remains unknown. Within one base of it there is no much larger clone, and no base qualities were kept.

The immunoSEQ Assay, a bias-controlled multiplex PCR, was used to amplify TCRbeta CDR3 regions from genomic DNA. Per the authors' processing: Nucleated cell counts per sample were estimated from amplification of reference gene primers within the assay. To quantify the absolute abundance of each unique TCRbeta CDR3 rearrangement, sequence reads were collapsed and filtered. For each sample, productive Simpson clonality was calculated by taking the square root of Simpson's diversity index across productive rearrangements. Drawn from immuneACCESS, this table holds only the in-frame rearrangements with V and J called that TCRdb kept. Clones are partly lost; checked studies trace under half to an unresolved V gene and leave the rest unexplained. The V and J calls and clone size were taken over from that table, and D and trimming were inferred from the DNA. Counted in this sample were roughly 240,000 clones; about nine tenths of them appeared once. The leading ten clones occupy 2% to 3% of the sample.

Participants in the prospective study were enrolled through a virtual design, were aged roughly 18 to 100 years, and lived in approximately 25 United States geographic areas. In the prospective study, cohorts were assigned on the basis of participant-reported clinical history obtained from a screening survey and a study questionnaire. In the prospective study, whole blood, serum and a nasopharyngeal or oropharyngeal swab were collected from each participant by mobile phlebotomists. Participants in the prospective study had the option to provide additional blood draws and questionnaires over a 2-month period. Before DNA extraction, prospective study blood samples were shipped either frozen or at room temperature.

This receptor chain uses TRBV5-1 and TRBJ2-3; D gene: possibly TRBD2, on 6 matching bases. The sequencing input was PBMCs or T cells enriched from blood (not recorded which). This receptor was identified in a woman aged 40 to 49 with acute COVID-19. The CDR3 corresponds to CASSLRAGSTDTQYF. The DNA sequence reads TGCGCCAGCAGCTTGAGGGCGGGGAGCACAGATACGCAGTATTTT.